This T cell receptor beta chain emerged from a study of blood T cell repertoires in COVID-19. Per the study methods: Amplification of reference gene primers provided the estimated nucleated cell counts. Clones were read by immunoSEQ multiplex PCR, and TCRdb kept only the in-frame ones, dropping some. V and J calls and clone size are those listed in that table; D and trimming were worked out from the DNA. The sample carries around 95,000 clones, around four fifths recorded once. What was sequenced was peripheral blood. The clonotype originates from a man in his fifties with active or convalescent COVID-19.

This CDR3 reads CASSPGTSNQPQHF. The CDR3 DNA follows: TGCGCCAGCAGCCCCGGGACAAGCAATCAGCCCCAGCATTTT. V and J are TRBV5-1 and TRBJ1-5, with D maybe TRBD1 (6 bases). V was cut by 4 bases and J by 1 base, with 9 bases left in between. The CDR3 spans 14 residues. Germline V lookup: CDR1 SGHRS, CDR2 YFSETQ.